This passage covers 28 T cell receptor beta chains from one sample sequenced in a study of cytomegalovirus exposure and HLA in healthy donors. Amplification used 60 Vbeta primers and 13 Jbeta primers. Data came from immunoSEQ multiplex PCR; TCRdb stores just in-frame clones and leaves some out. The sample yields 75,000 to 100,000 clones, approximately 72% seen once. The sequenced sample consisted of PBMCs. These receptors were collected from a woman in her 70s in good health and CMV-seropositive.

This chain links TRBV5-1 with TRBJ2-5; D perhaps matches TRBD2 (5 bases). The CDR3 runs 15 residues. Germline V gives CDR1 SGHRS, CDR2 YFSETQ. V dropped 3 bases and J dropped 4 bases, with 16 bases sitting between them. Written as DNA, the CDR3 is TGCGCCAGCAGCTCCCAGTCCGGACTGGGAGAGACCCAGTACTTC. Translated: CASSSQSGLGETQYF.

The chain joins TRBV25-1 to TRBJ2-5, with 7 nucleotides matching TRBD1. Per the germline V gene, CDR1 is MGHDK and CDR2 is SYGVNS. There are 14 residues in the CDR3. Trimming took 5 bases from V and 2 from J; bases not matched to a gene: 5. The CDR3 DNA reads as TGTGCCAGCAGTAGACAGGGATGGCAAGAGACCCAGTACTTC. The encoded protein is CASSRQGWQETQYF.

This sequence joins TRBV19 and TRBJ2-2; 7 bases agree with TRBD1. V shed 7 bases and J 5 bases; nucleotides not matched to a gene: 10. Germline assignment: CDR1 LNHDA and CDR2 SQIVND (reference sequence). The CDR3 is 15 residues long. DNA of the CDR3: TGTGCCAGTACCATAGGGCGCAGGGGGACCGGGGAGCTGTTTTTT. It codes for CASTIGRRGTGELFF.

J is TRBJ1-1 and V is TRBV7-2; D might be TRBD1 (5 bases). Germline loops: CDR1 SGHTA, CDR2 FQGNSA. The CDR3 has 15 amino acids. V gave up 1 base and J gave up 4 bases, with 13 bases separating them. The CDR3 DNA follows: TGTGCCAGCAGCTTAGGGCAGGGTTTGAGCACTGAAGCTTTCTTT. This encodes CASSLGQGLSTEAFF. The whole variable domain, remainder taken from reference TRBV7-2 and TRBJ1-1, is GAGVSQSPSNKVTEKGKDVELRCDPISGHTALYWYRQSLGQGLEFLIYFQGNSAPDKSGLPSDRFSAERTGGSVSTLTIQRTQQEDSAVYLCASSLGQGLSTEAFFGQGTRLTVV.

This chain links TRBV28 with TRBJ2-7; 11 bases map to TRBD1. Germline CDR1 MDHEN, CDR2 SYDVKM. The V and J ends lost 3 bases and 1 base, in that order; junction bases with no gene match: 5. The CDR3 extends over 16 amino acids. The CDR3 sequence is CASSLPWDRGSYEQYF. The DNA for the CDR3 is TGTGCCAGCAGTTTGCCATGGGACAGGGGGTCCTACGAGCAGTACTTC.

The V gene is TRBV4-2, the J gene TRBJ1-5, with no clear D. The V gene's germline CDR1 is LGHNA and CDR2 YNFKEQ. Between the trimmed V and J ends, which lost 1 base and 6 bases, there was a span of 10 bases. The CDR3 contains 14 residues. For the CDR3, the DNA is TGTGCCAGCAGCCAAGCATCGGGGTTTCAGCCCCAGCATTTT. Translated: CASSQASGFQPQHF.

Within the sample, this clone is medium-sized. The chain carries TRBV11-2 and TRBJ1-4; D is uncertain. The V gene's germline CDR1 is SGHAT and CDR2 FQNNGV. The length of the CDR3 is 14 residues. Trimming took off 0 bases at V and 10 bases at J, with 12 bases between the two ends. CDR3 DNA sequence: TGTGCCAGCAGCTTAGATCGTTGGGGAGGAAAACTGTTTTTT. The encoded protein is CASSLDRWGGKLFF.

The chain employs TRBV10-3 and TRBJ2-7, with D perhaps matching TRBD2 (6 bases). The V gene's germline CDR1 is ENHRY and CDR2 SYGVKD. V was shortened by 8 bases and J by 2 bases, with 10 bases between the two germline ends. The CDR3 loop spans 12 amino acids. CDR3 DNA: TGTGCCATCGGGACTCCGACCTACGAGCAGTACTTC. The encoded protein is CAIGTPTYEQYF.

V usage is TRBV28 and J usage is TRBJ2-5, with D tentatively TRBD2 (7 bases). The CDR3 runs to 14 residues. Germline CDR1 MDHEN, CDR2 SYDVKM. V lost 6 bases to trimming and J lost 3 bases, with 14 bases between them. The CDR3 loop is CASSLRGGKETQYF. The CDR3 DNA reads TGTGCCAGCAGCCTTAGGGGGGGTAAAGAGACCCAGTACTTC.

This clone was recorded a few times. The chain joins TRBV6-5 to TRBJ2-3; D remains ambiguous. Germline assignment: CDR1 MNHEY and CDR2 SVGAGI. The CDR3 loop spans 14 amino acids. The V and J ends lost 6 bases and 3 bases respectively, with 13 bases between them. DNA for the CDR3: TGTGCCAGCAGCTCTAGATCGTTGACAGATACGCAGTATTTT. Translated, it gives CASSSRSLTDTQYF.

The CDR3 spells CASRETGFDQPQHF. The CDR3 bases are TGTGCCAGCAGAGAGACAGGGTTCGATCAGCCCCAGCATTTT. This rearrangement joins TRBV28 to TRBJ1-5, with 7 bases fitting TRBD1. In germline, CDR1 is MDHEN, CDR2 SYDVKM. V lost 6 bases, J lost 5 bases, and 7 bases stayed unmatched. The CDR3 is made up of 14 amino acids.

This rearrangement joins TRBV2 to TRBJ2-7; 8 positions match TRBD2. Germline V lookup: CDR1 SNHLY, CDR2 FYNNEI. This CDR3 is 12 amino acids long. Losses at the gene ends were 7 bases for V and 6 bases for J; bases not matched to a gene: 5. For the CDR3, the DNA is TGTGCCAGCAACCTGCGGGGGGCCGAGCAGTACTTC. Residues: CASNLRGAEQYF.

DNA of the CDR3: TGTGCCAGTAGTGCCTTGGGGAGGGCGGACACCGGGGAGCTGTTTTTT. This gives the protein CASSALGRADTGELFF. The V call is TRBV19, the J call TRBJ2-2, with 7 bases that match TRBD2. Germline V gives CDR1 LNHDA, CDR2 SQIVND (reference sequence). The V segment lost 5 bases and the J segment 3 bases; nucleotides outside the gene matches: 9. The CDR3 is made up of 16 amino acids.

This chain connects TRBV9 to TRBJ1-1; 8 bases are shared with TRBD1. There are 12 residues in the CDR3. Per the germline V gene, CDR1 is SGDLS and CDR2 is YYNGEE. Trimming at V came to 7 bases and at J to 4 bases, leaving 3 bases not matched to a gene. In nucleotides, the CDR3 is TGTGCCAGCGGACAGGGATCCACTGAAGCTTTCTTT. Amino acids: CASGQGSTEAFF.

The chain links TRBV6-5 to TRBJ2-5; 8 bases match TRBD1. J lost 7 bases, V lost 6 bases, and 10 bases had no gene match. The CDR3 has 14 amino acids. Germline V gives CDR1 MNHEY, CDR2 SVGAGI. The CDR3 reads CASSTGTGTTTQYF. In DNA, the CDR3 is TGTGCCAGCAGCACGGGGACAGGCACAACGACCCAGTACTTC.

J is TRBJ2-5 and V is TRBV29-1, with TRBD2 matching 8 bases. Germline values: CDR1 SQVTM, CDR2 ANQGSEA. CDR3 length equals 13 residues. V lost 1 base to trimming and J lost 5 bases; unmatched junction nucleotides: 3. The CDR3 DNA reads TGCAGCGTTGAAGCGGGAGGGTGGGAGACCCAGTACTTC. Amino acid sequence: CSVEAGGWETQYF.

This clone was seen only a few times. The CDR3 reads CASSPLAGTGVDTEAFF. CDR3 coding DNA: TGTGCCAGCAGCCCGCTTGCCGGGACAGGGGTGGACACTGAAGCTTTCTTT. V usage is TRBV7-8 and J usage is TRBJ1-1; TRBD1 agrees at 10 bases. This CDR3 comprises 17 residues. J lost 3 bases, V lost 5 bases, and 12 bases had no gene match. Germline CDR1 and CDR2: SGHVS and FQNEAQ. Based on the CDR3 plus reference TRBV7-8 and TRBJ1-1, the full variable domain is GAGVSQSPRYKVAKRGQDVALRCDPISGHVSLFWYQQALGQGPEFLTYFQNEAQLDKSGLPSDRFFAERPEGSVSTLKIQRTQQEDSAVYLCASSPLAGTGVDTEAFFGQGTRLTVV.

The chain is built from TRBV11-3 and TRBJ2-2, with TRBD1 identical over 9 bases. From germline, CDR1 is SGHNT and CDR2 YENEEA. The CDR3 covers 19 residues. The V and J ends lost 4 bases and 4 bases, in that order; junction bases with no gene match: 16. The CDR3 loop reads CASSSGTGFLGLSTGELFF. The CDR3 bases are TGTGCCAGCAGCTCCGGGACAGGGTTCTTGGGTCTCTCCACCGGGGAGCTGTTTTTT. Full variable domain (remainder filled in from reference TRBV11-3 and TRBJ2-2): EAGVVQSPRYKIIEKKQPVAFWCNPISGHNTLYWYLQNLGQGPELLIRYENEEAVDDSQLPKDRFSAERLKGVDSTLKIQPAELGDSAVYLCASSSGTGFLGLSTGELFFGEGSRLTVL.

The genes are TRBV28 and TRBJ2-7; the match to TRBD1 covers 9 bases. From germline, CDR1 is MDHEN and CDR2 SYDVKM. V shed 3 bases and J 4 bases; nucleotides not matched to a gene: 7. The length of the CDR3 is 15 residues. CDR3 bases: TGTGCCAGCAGTTTGGGGGACAGGGTGGAGTACGAGCAGTACTTC. It codes for CASSLGDRVEYEQYF. Together with reference TRBV28 and TRBJ2-7, the CDR3 gives the full variable domain: DVKVTQSSRYLVKRTGEKVFLECVQDMDHENMFWYRQDPGLGLRLIYFSYDVKMKEKGDIPEGYSVSREKKERFSLILESASTNQTSMYLCASSLGDRVEYEQYFGPGTRLTVT.

The V gene is TRBV27, the J gene TRBJ1-1, with 12 bases that match TRBD1. Germline values: CDR1 MNHEY, CDR2 SMNVEV (reference sequence). J was trimmed by 5 bases and V by 7 bases; bases with no gene match: 8. The CDR3 extends over 15 amino acids. DNA of the CDR3: TGTGCCAGCAAGCCGGGACAGGGGGCTGGGACTGAAGCTTTCTTT. Its translation: CASKPGQGAGTEAFF.

A few counts support this clone. The J gene is TRBJ2-3, the V gene TRBV14, with D tentatively TRBD2 (5 bases). CDR1 and CDR2 (germline): SGHDN, FVKESK. This CDR3 has 18 residues. V dropped 0 bases and J dropped 4 bases, with 20 bases sitting between them. The CDR3 bases are TGTGCCAGCAGCCAAGATCAACGGGGTTTCCATCTCCCAGATACGCAGTATTTT. Translated: CASSQDQRGFHLPDTQYF.

J is TRBJ2-5 and V is TRBV29-1; TRBD2 matches at 7 bases. This CDR3 comprises 13 residues. Germline assignment: CDR1 SQVTM and CDR2 ANQGSEA. V lost 4 bases to trimming and J lost 4 bases; unmatched junction nucleotides: 6. CDR3 DNA: TGCAGCGTTGTACGAGGCGGGGGAGAGACCCAGTACTTC. Amino acid sequence: CSVVRGGGETQYF.

This clone has a single count. The rearrangement joins TRBV29-1 to TRBJ1-1; D ambiguous. Per the germline V gene, CDR1 is SQVTM and CDR2 is ANQGSEA. V was clipped by 6 bases and J by 7 bases, with 21 bases between them. The CDR3 runs to 14 residues. The CDR3 sequence is CSVRPQTGANEAFF. The CDR3 DNA reads as TGCAGCGTCCGTCCCCAGACGGGTGCCAATGAAGCTTTCTTT.

The chain links TRBV6-5 to TRBJ1-2, with a tentative D call TRBD1 (5 bases). Germline CDR1 and CDR2: MNHEY and SVGAGI. V was shortened by 5 bases and J by 6 bases, with 16 bases between the two germline ends. There are 14 residues in the CDR3. CDR3: CASSTRWTPHGYTF. CDR3 nucleotide sequence: TGTGCCAGCAGTACCAGGTGGACACCCCATGGCTACACCTTC.

A few counts support this clone. The identical CDR3 is also encoded by other nucleotide sequences in the sample. Here the CDR3 reads CASSLGFNQPQHF. CDR3 in DNA: TGCGCCAGCAGCCTCGGTTTCAATCAGCCCCAGCATTTT. The J gene is TRBJ1-5, the V gene TRBV4-3; D is uncertain. CDR1 is LGHNA, CDR2 YSLEER, per germline. The CDR3 consists of 13 residues. V lost 4 bases and J 3 bases, leaving 7 bases between the germline ends.

V gene TRBV6-5 combines with J gene TRBJ2-7; a weak D match, TRBD1 (5 bases). This CDR3 comprises 16 residues. CDR1 is MNHEY and CDR2 is SVGAGI in the germline V gene. V lost 0 bases to trimming and J lost 1 base, with 13 bases between them. The CDR3 sequence: CASSYSYHRPSYEQYF. The DNA for the CDR3 is TGTGCCAGCAGTTACTCTTATCACAGGCCTTCCTACGAGCAGTACTTC.

CDR3 amino acids: CATSRDYRQGFPGANVLTF. In DNA form, the CDR3 reads TGTGCCACCAGCAGAGATTACAGACAGGGATTCCCCGGGGCCAACGTCCTGACTTTC. The V and J genes are TRBV15 and TRBJ2-6; 7 bases are a match to TRBD1. After removal of 0 bases from V and 4 bases from J, the junction contained 12 bases not matched to a gene. There are 19 residues in the CDR3. CDR1 LNHNV and CDR2 YYDKDF come from the germline V gene (reference sequence).

This clone came up once. This chain uses TRBV6-6 with TRBJ1-4, with TRBD1 matching 9 bases. The ends lost 8 bases at V and 7 bases at J; junction bases unmatched: 2. The germline V gene encodes CDR1 MNHNY and CDR2 SVGAGI (reference sequence). The length of the CDR3 is 12 residues. DNA of the CDR3: TGTGCCAGCGGGACAGGGCTTGAAAAACTGTTTTTT. Translation: CASGTGLEKLFF.